This T cell receptor beta chain came from a study of blood T cell repertoires in COVID-19. Study-level information: Specimens from acute and convalescent COVID-19 originated in the United States, Italy and Spain. From T cells, B-cell-depleted T cells, or PBMCs came the material, which was cDNA or gDNA.

The CDR3 is 13 residues long. In germline, CDR1 is KGHSY, CDR2 FQNENV. The V end was cut by 5 bases, the J end by 2 bases, with 9 bases between. In the authors' workflow: Reference gene primer amplification gave estimated nucleated cell counts. The repertoire was sequenced with immunoSEQ multiplex PCR; TCRdb's copy has only in-frame clones and lacks some. V and J calls and clone size are as listed in that table; D and trimming were resolved from the DNA. The profile shows under 95,000 clones, 87% of them singletons. This rearrangement joins TRBV16 to TRBJ1-1; D is perhaps TRBD1 (6 bases). The sequenced material came from peripheral blood. The source of this sequence is a human donor with acute or convalescent COVID-19. The donor label of this sample is uncertain. CDR3 nucleotides: TGTGCCAGCAGCGCACAGGGAAACACTGAAGCTTTCTTT. Its translation: CASSAQGNTEAFF. Full variable domain (rest looked up from reference TRBV16 and TRBJ1-1): GEEVAQTPKHLVRGEGQKAKLYCAPIKGHSYVFWYQQVLKNEFKFLISFQNENVFDETGMPKERFSAKCLPNSPCSLEIQATKLEDSAVYFCASSAQGNTEAFFGQGTRLTVV.